Below, one TCR beta chain is given with its context. PCR involved 60 Vbeta and 13 Jbeta primers. Using immunoSEQ multiplex PCR, the repertoire was profiled, and TCRdb retains in-frame clones only, with some absent. In the table there are roughly 130,000 clones, more than 60% of which are singletons. The CDR3 contains 16 residues. J gave up 2 bases and V 3 bases, and 9 bases lay outside the gene matches. CDR1 is SGHRS, CDR2 YFSETQ, per germline. The sample originates from a study of cytomegalovirus exposure and HLA in healthy donors. In the study overall: The 110 million or so unique TCR beta sequences, from about 180 million T cells, were found by an earlier analysis. Unique TCRs numbering around 80 million, obtained from HLA-typed donors, made up an early data release.

The rearrangement uses TRBV5-1 and TRBJ2-3, with 7 bases that match TRBD2. The TCR sequence derives from a male donor in good health and CMV-seronegative. The sample was PBMCs. CDR3 region: CASSYLLGGDTDTQYF. The CDR3 DNA is TGCGCCAGCAGCTATCTTCTGGGGGGGGACACAGATACGCAGTATTTT.